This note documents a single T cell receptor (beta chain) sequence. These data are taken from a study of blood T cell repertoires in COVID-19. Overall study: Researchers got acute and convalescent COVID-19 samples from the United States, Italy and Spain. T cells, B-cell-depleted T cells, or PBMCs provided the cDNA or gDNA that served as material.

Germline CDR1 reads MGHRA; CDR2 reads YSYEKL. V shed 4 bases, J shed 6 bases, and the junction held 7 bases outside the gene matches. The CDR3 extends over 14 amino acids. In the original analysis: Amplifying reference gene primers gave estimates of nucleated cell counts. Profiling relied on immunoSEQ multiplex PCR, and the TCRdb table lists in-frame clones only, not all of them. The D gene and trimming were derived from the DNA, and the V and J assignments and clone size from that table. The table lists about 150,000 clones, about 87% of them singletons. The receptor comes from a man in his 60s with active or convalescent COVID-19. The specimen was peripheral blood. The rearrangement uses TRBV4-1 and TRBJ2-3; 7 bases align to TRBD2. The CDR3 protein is CASSLGGGIDTQYF. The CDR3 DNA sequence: TGCGCCAGCAGCCTCGGGGGAGGGATTGATACGCAGTATTTT.